The 16 T cell receptor beta chains in this list originate from one sample, sequenced in a study of cytomegalovirus exposure and HLA in healthy donors. This PCR relied on a set of 60 Vbeta primers and 13 Jbeta primers. Generated by immunoSEQ multiplex PCR, the TCRdb table keeps only in-frame clones and is missing some. The repertoire holds over 200,000 clones, 82% seen once, with 5.4% in the top ten. Source material: PBMCs. Receptors were obtained from a woman aged 40 to 50 in good health and CMV-seropositive.

This clone turned up a few times. This rearrangement joins TRBV29-1 to TRBJ1-4, with D maybe TRBD1 (5 bases). This CDR3 contains 15 residues. The germline CDR1 and CDR2 sequences are SQVTM and ANQGSEA. V lost 6 bases and J 7 bases, leaving 21 bases between the germline ends. The CDR3 nucleotides read TGCAGCGTCCGGAGCCGGGGGACGGGAGTTGAAAAACTGTTTTTT. As protein: CSVRSRGTGVEKLFF.

The chain carries TRBV6-5 and TRBJ1-1, with D hard to call. Germline loops: CDR1 MNHEY, CDR2 SVGAGI. V dropped 0 bases and J dropped 6 bases, with 14 bases sitting between them. The CDR3 runs 15 residues. CDR3 nucleotide sequence: TGTGCCAGCAGTTACTCCTCAGGAGGGATCGCTGAAGCTTTCTTT. This sequence encodes CASSYSSGGIAEAFF.

V is TRBV19 and J is TRBJ1-2, with TRBD1 identical over 11 bases. The CDR3 is 16 amino acids. CDR1 and CDR2 (germline): LNHDA, SQIVND (reference sequence). V shed 5 bases and J 4 bases; nucleotides not matched to a gene: 9. The CDR3 region has the DNA TGTGCCAGTAGTCCCCCCGGGACAGGGGGGAGCTATGGCTACACCTTC. Its translation: CASSPPGTGGSYGYTF.

The chain has TRBV11-1 and TRBJ2-7; 8 positions match TRBD1. V shed 5 bases, J shed 5 bases, and the junction held 8 bases outside the gene matches. CDR3 length equals 14 residues. Germline values: CDR1 SGHAT, CDR2 FQDESV (reference sequence). This CDR3 reads CASSRTGNFNEQYF. In DNA form, the CDR3 reads TGTGCCAGCAGCCGGACAGGGAATTTCAACGAGCAGTACTTC. The full variable domain, its missing parts supplied by reference TRBV11-1 and TRBJ2-7, is EAEVAQSPRYKITEKSQAVAFWCDPISGHATLYWYRQILGQGPELLVQFQDESVVDDSQLPKDRFSAERLKGVDSTLKIQPAELGDSAMYLCASSRTGNFNEQYFGPGTRLTVT.

Only one count was recorded for this clone. This sequence joins TRBV21-1 and TRBJ2-4; TRBD1 is the table's D call, not checked against the DNA. TRBV21-1 is a documented pseudogene. The CDR3 extends over 17 amino acids. The CDR3 DNA is TGTGCCAGCAGCAAAGGGGTAGGCAGGCCGAACCTAAACATTCAGTACTTC. As protein: CASSKGVGRPNLNIQYF.

This chain links TRBV4-2 with TRBJ1-4; TRBD1 matches 11 bases. From germline, CDR1 is LGHNA and CDR2 YNFKEQ. J gave up 5 bases and V 2 bases, and 4 bases lay outside the gene matches. The CDR3 length is 16 residues. The DNA for the CDR3 is TGTGCCAGCAGCCAACGGACAGGGGGCCAAAATGAAAAACTGTTTTTT. Translating it yields CASSQRTGGQNEKLFF.

This clone turned up a few times. This rearrangement joins TRBV7-3 to TRBJ2-2, with TRBD1 matching 8 bases. Trimming removed 6 bases from V and 6 bases from J; junction bases left unmatched: 6. There are 14 residues in the CDR3. The germline gives CDR1 SGHTA, CDR2 FQGTGA. The CDR3 sequence is CASRKIQGAGELFF. The CDR3 coding sequence is TGTGCCAGCAGAAAAATACAGGGGGCCGGGGAGCTGTTTTTT.

Note on this clone: In the same sample, other DNA sequences code for this CDR3. The chain recombines TRBV30 with TRBJ2-7, with D perhaps TRBD1 (6 bases). This CDR3 region has 11 residues. V lost 2 bases to trimming and J lost 4 bases, with 6 bases between them. Germline assignment: CDR1 GTSNPN and CDR2 SVGIG (reference sequence). DNA for the CDR3: TGTGCCTGGAGTAGGGGGTACGAGCAGTACTTC. This codes for CAWSRGYEQYF.

The chain recombines TRBV5-1 with TRBJ2-1; the D gene is possibly TRBD2 (7 bases). The length of the CDR3 is 14 residues. In germline, CDR1 is SGHRS, CDR2 YFSETQ. Deletions cut 3 bases from V and 7 bases from J, with 14 bases between. CDR3 coding DNA: TGCGCCAGCAGCTGGAGGGGGAGGGGAAATGAGCAGTTCTTC. Amino acids: CASSWRGRGNEQFF.

This clone came up once. V and J are TRBV6-6 and TRBJ2-7; D is possibly TRBD1 (7 bases). Trimming removed 0 bases at V and 1 base at J, with 13 bases between. Germline V CDR1 and CDR2: MNHNY, SVGAGI (reference sequence). The CDR3 sequence is 16 residues long. CDR3 bases: TGTGCCAGCAGTTACTCGAAGCAGGGGGGATCCTACGAGCAGTACTTC. Protein sequence: CASSYSKQGGSYEQYF.

The chain combines TRBV9 with TRBJ2-5; the match to TRBD1 covers 8 bases. The last part of the DNA fits TRBJ2-7 better; the J call may be wrong. This CDR3 spans 14 amino acids. In germline, CDR1 is SGDLS, CDR2 YYNGEE. The CDR3 here is CASSFRTGRGEQYF. The CDR3, as DNA: TGTGCCAGCAGCTTCCGGACAGGGAGAGGCGAGCAGTACTTC.

This clone was picked up a small number of times. This CDR3 is CASSLTGYEQYF. Here the CDR3 DNA reads TGTGCCAGCAGCCTCACAGGCTACGAGCAGTACTTC. The chain joins TRBV4-2 to TRBJ2-7, with a possible D match to TRBD1 (5 bases). The CDR3 is 12 residues long. Looked up from germline, CDR1 is LGHNA and CDR2 is YNFKEQ. Trimming took off 4 bases at V and 3 bases at J, with 7 bases between the two ends.

This clone was recorded once. Written as DNA, the CDR3 is TGTGCCGGTAGGGGGGGGTTAACTAATGAAAAACTGTTTTTT. Protein sequence: CAGRGGLTNEKLFF. The chain has TRBV9 and TRBJ1-4; D is possibly TRBD1 (6 bases). The CDR3 contains 14 residues. Germline loops: CDR1 SGDLS, CDR2 YYNGEE. The V and J ends lost 10 bases and 1 base respectively, with 14 bases between them.

The rearrangement joins TRBV29-1 to TRBJ2-4; 9 bases fit TRBD1. This CDR3 contains 12 residues. With 6 bases clipped from V and 14 bases from J, the junction kept 11 bases outside the gene matches. The V gene's germline CDR1 is SQVTM and CDR2 ANQGSEA. The CDR3 loop reads CSVRGTGSYEYF. DNA for the CDR3: TGCAGCGTACGGGGGACAGGGAGTTACGAGTACTTC.

The chain carries TRBV5-1 and TRBJ1-1; 7 nucleotides line up with TRBD1. The junction had 17 bases not matched to a gene; V was cut back by 2 bases and J by 7 bases. The CDR3 has 17 residues. The germline V gene has CDR1 SGHRS and CDR2 YFSETQ. CDR3 DNA sequence: TGCGCCAGCAGCTTCTCTCAGGGGGACAGAAGGGGACGTGAAGCTTTCTTT. Protein product: CASSFSQGDRRGREAFF.

In nucleotides, the CDR3 is TGTGCCAGCAGTTTCGGGATACTAGCGGAGTGGGGCTCCTACAATGAGCAGTTCTTC. It is translated as CASSFGILAEWGSYNEQFF. The chain is built from TRBV7-9 and TRBJ2-1; 8 bases are a match to TRBD2. The CDR3 has 19 amino acids. V was pared by 6 bases and J by 0 bases, with 16 bases of the junction left unmatched. Germline V CDR1 and CDR2: SEHNR, FQNEAQ (reference sequence).